Given below is one TCR beta chain in context. Antigen unknown. The V gene lost 0 bases and the J gene lost 2 bases, with 10 bases spanning the gap. This CDR3 is built from 15 residues. Germline values: CDR1 MDHEN, CDR2 SYDVKM. Repertoires were generated with immunoSEQ multiplex PCR, while TCRdb's copy carries only in-frame clones and drops some. Among some 450,000 clones listed, around 91% were seen once. Treatment of the sample: 15 to 20 received Ad26.COV2.S at low or high dose, single or two shots; roughly 5 received placebo; per-sample allocation not given. On day 63 after the first injection, vaccine and placebo recipients gave samples. Recruitment in Boston yielded a donor of adult age, 18-55 years. Ad26.COV2.S expressed prefusion-stabilized spike from the original Wuhan strain. The sample comes from a study of Ad26.COV2.S vaccination and SARS-CoV-2 variants. Findings of the study overall: Reports say spike-specific CD8+ and CD4+ T cell responses covered substantial breadth after vaccination. The study found higher spike-specific TCR breadth in vaccine than placebo recipients.

The clonotype originates from a person aged 18 to 65 who received the Ad26.COV2.S COVID-19 vaccine or a placebo. The sequencing here drew on peripheral blood, taken in a trial of Ad26.COV2.S vaccine versus placebo. V gene TRBV28 combines with J gene TRBJ1-1; D ambiguous. CDR3 nucleotides: TGTGCCAGCAGTTTATGGCGGGAGGAAAACACTGAAGCTTTCTTT. Residues: CASSLWREENTEAFF.